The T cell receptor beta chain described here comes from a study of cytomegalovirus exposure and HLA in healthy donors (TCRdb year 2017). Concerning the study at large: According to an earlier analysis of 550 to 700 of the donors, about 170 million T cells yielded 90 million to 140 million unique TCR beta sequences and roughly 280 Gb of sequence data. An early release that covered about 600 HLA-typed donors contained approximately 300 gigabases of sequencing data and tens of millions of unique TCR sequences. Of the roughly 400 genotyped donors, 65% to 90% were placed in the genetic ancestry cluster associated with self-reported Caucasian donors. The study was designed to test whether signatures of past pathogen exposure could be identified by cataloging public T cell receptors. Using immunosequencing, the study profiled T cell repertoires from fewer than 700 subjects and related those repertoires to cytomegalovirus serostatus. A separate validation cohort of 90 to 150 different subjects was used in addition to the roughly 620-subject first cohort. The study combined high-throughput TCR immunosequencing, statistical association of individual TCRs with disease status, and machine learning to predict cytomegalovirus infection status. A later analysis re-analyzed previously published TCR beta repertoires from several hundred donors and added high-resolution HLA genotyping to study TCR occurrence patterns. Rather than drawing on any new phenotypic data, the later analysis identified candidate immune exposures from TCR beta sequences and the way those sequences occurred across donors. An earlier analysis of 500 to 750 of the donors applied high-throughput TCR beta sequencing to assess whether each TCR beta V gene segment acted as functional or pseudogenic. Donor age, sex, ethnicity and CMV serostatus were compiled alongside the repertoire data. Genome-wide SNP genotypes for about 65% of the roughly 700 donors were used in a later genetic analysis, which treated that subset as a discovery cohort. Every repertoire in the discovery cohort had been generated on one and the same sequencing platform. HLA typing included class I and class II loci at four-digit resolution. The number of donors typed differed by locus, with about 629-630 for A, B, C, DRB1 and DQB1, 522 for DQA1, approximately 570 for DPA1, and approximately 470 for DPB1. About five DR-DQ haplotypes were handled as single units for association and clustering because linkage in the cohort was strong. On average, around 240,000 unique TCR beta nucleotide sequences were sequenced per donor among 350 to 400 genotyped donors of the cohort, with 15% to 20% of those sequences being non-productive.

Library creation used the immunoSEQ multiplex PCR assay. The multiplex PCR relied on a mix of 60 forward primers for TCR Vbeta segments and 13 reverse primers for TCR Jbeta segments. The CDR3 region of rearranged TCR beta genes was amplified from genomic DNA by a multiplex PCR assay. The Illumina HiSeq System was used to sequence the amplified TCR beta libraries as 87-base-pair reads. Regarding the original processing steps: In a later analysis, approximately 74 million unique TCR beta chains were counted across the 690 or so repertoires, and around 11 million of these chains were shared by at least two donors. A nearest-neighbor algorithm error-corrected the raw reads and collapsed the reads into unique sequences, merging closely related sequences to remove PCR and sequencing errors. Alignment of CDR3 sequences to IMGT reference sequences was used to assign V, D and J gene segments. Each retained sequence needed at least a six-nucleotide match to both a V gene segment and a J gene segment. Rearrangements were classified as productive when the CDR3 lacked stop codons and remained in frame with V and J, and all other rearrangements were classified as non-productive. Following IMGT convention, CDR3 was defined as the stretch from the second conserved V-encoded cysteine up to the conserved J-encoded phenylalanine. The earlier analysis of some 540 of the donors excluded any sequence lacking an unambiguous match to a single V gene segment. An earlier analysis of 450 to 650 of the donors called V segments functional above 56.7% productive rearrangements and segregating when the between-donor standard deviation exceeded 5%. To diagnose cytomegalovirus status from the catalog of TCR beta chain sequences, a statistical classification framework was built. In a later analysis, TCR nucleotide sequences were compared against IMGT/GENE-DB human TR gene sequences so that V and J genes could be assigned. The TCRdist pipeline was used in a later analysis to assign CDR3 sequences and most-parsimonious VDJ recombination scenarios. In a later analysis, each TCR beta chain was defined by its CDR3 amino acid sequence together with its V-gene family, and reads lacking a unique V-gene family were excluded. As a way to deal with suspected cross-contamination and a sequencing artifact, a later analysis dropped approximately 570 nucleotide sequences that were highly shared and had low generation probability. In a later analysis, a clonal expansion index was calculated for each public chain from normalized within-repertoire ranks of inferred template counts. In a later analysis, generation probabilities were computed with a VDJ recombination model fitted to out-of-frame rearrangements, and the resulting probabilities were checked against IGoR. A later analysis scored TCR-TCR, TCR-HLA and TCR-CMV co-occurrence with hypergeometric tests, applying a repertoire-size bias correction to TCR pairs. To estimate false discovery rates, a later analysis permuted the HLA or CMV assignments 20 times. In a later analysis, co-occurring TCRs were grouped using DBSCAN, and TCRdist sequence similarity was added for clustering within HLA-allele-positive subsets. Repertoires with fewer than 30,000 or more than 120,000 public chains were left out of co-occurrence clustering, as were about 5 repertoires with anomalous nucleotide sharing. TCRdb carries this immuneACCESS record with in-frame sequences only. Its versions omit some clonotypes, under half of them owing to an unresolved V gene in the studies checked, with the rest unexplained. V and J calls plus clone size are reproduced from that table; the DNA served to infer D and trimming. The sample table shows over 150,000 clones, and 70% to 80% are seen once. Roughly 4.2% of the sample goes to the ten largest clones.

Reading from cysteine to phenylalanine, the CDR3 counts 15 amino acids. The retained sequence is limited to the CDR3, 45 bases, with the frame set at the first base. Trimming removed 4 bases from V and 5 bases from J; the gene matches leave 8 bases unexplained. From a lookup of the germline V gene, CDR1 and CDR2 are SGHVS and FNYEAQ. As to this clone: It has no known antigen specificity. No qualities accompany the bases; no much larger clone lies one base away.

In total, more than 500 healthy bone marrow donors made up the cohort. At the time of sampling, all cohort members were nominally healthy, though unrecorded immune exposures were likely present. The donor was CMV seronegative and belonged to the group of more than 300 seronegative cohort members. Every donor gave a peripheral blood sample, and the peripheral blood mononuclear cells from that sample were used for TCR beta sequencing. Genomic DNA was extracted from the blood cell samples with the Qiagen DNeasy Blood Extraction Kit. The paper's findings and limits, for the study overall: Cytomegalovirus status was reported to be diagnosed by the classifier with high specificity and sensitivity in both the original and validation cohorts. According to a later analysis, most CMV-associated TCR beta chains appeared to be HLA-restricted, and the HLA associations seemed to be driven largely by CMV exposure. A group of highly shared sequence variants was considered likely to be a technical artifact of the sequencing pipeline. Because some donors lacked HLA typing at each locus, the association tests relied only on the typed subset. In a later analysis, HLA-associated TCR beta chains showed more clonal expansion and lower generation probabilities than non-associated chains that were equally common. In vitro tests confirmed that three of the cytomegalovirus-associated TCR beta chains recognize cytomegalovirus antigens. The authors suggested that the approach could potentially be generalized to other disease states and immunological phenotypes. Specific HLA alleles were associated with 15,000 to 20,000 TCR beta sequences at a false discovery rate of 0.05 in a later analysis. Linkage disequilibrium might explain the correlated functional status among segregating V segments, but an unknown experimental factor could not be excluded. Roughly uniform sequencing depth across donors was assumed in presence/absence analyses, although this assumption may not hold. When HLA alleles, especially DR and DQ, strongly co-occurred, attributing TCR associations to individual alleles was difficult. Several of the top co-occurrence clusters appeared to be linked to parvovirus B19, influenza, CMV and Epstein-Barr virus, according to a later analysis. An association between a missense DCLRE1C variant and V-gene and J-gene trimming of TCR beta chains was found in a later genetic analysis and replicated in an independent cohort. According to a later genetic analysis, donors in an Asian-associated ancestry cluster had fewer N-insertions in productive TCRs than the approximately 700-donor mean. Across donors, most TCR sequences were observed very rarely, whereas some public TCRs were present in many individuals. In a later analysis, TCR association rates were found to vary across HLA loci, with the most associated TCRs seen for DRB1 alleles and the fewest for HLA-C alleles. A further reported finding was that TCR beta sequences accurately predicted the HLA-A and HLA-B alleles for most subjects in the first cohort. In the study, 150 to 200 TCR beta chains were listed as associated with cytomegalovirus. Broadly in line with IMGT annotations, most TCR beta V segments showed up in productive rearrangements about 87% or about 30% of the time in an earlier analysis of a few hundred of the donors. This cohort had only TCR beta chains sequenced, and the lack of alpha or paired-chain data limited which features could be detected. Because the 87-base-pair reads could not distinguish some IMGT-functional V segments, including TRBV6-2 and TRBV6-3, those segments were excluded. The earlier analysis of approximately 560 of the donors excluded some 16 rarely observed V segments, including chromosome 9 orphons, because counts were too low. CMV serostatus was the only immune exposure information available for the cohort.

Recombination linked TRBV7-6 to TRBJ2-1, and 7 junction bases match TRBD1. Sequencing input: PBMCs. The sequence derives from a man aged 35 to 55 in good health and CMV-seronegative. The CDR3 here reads CASSSRQGDNNEQFF. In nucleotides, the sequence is TGTGCCAGCAGCTCGCGACAGGGTGACAACAATGAGCAGTTCTTC.